These 30 T cell receptor beta chains originate from one sample sequenced in a study of cytotoxic CD8 clonotypes in ibrutinib-treated CLL. The method was immunoSEQ multiplex PCR; TCRdb's version includes in-frame clones alone and lacks a portion of them. In the table there are about 270,000 clones, around 77% of which are singletons. Sequencing used PBMCs, obtained at disease progression, from a patient treated with ibrutinib. Receptors originate from a human donor with chronic lymphocytic leukemia.

J is TRBJ2-3 and V is TRBV6-6; possible D gene TRBD1, 5 bases. The length of the CDR3 is 13 residues. The germline V and J ends were trimmed by 5 bases and 5 bases, with 11 bases remaining between them. Germline values: CDR1 MNHNY, CDR2 SVGAGI (reference sequence). CDR3 amino acids: CASSAGLLDTQYF. CDR3 coding DNA: TGTGCCAGCAGTGCAGGGTTGTTAGATACGCAGTATTTT.

This chain links TRBV21-1 with TRBJ2-1; the table's D gene call, TRBD2, was not cross checked with the DNA. TRBV21-1 has pseudogene status. The length of the CDR3 is 16 residues. The CDR3 spells CASSKARAGGHNEQFF. The DNA for the CDR3 is TGTGCCAGCAGCAAAGCTCGGGCGGGGGGGCACAATGAGCAGTTCTTC.

The V call is TRBV7-6, the J call TRBJ2-7, with TRBD2 matching 9 bases. Germline assignment: CDR1 SGHVS and CDR2 FNYEAQ. The CDR3 is 15 amino acids. V trimming: 3 bases; J trimming: 6 bases; junction bases outside the gene matches: 9. CDR3 DNA: TGTGCCAGCAGCTTGGGGGCGGGAGGGGTAGGCGAGCAGTACTTC. It specifies CASSLGAGGVGEQYF.

The chain is built from TRBV28 and TRBJ2-2; D unclear. CDR3 length equals 11 residues. The V gene's germline CDR1 is MDHEN and CDR2 SYDVKM. V was cut by 8 bases and J by 4 bases, with 5 bases left in between. The CDR3 bases are TGTGCCAGCTGGTCCACCGGGGAGCTGTTTTTT. Its translation: CASWSTGELFF.

The genes are TRBV9 and TRBJ1-1, with D unclear. The V end was cut by 4 bases, the J end by 0 bases, with 13 bases between. Germline V gene sequence: CDR1 SGDLS, CDR2 YYNGEE. The CDR3 is 15 residues long. The CDR3 here is CASSPRLGLNTEAFF. The CDR3 DNA sequence: TGTGCCAGCAGCCCCCGGTTAGGATTGAACACTGAAGCTTTCTTT.

This sequence joins TRBV10-3 and TRBJ1-6; D unresolved. Trimming took off 0 bases at V and 7 bases at J, with 7 bases between the two ends. The CDR3 consists of 14 residues. Per the germline V gene, CDR1 is ENHRY and CDR2 is SYGVKD. CDR3 amino acids: CAISESSSNSPLHF. In DNA, the CDR3 is TGTGCCATCAGTGAGTCTTCCTCCAATTCACCCCTCCACTTT.

In DNA form, the CDR3 reads TGCGCCAGCAGCCAAGACGGACTAGCCGCAGATACGCAGTATTTT. Its translation: CASSQDGLAADTQYF. The J gene is TRBJ2-3, the V gene TRBV4-3, with 8 bases lining up with TRBD2. The germline V gene has CDR1 LGHNA and CDR2 YSLEER. CDR3 size: 15 residues. J gave up 4 bases and V 0 bases, and 3 bases lay outside the gene matches.

The chain is built from TRBV27 and TRBJ2-7, with 9 bases identical to TRBD1. Germline CDR1 MNHEY, CDR2 SMNVEV (reference sequence). The CDR3 is 14 amino acids. Trimming took 4 bases from V and 6 from J; bases not matched to a gene: 7. CDR3 amino acids: CASSSLGQGTEQYF. The CDR3 DNA sequence: TGTGCCAGCAGTTCGTTAGGACAGGGGACCGAGCAGTACTTC.

The V gene is TRBV13, the J gene TRBJ2-7, with 9 bases matching TRBD1. This CDR3 is 15 amino acids long. Germline trimming cut 5 bases from V and 7 bases from J; bases unmatched to any gene: 12. Per germline, CDR1 PRHDT and CDR2 FYEKMQ (reference sequence). For the CDR3, the DNA is TGTGCCAGCAGCCCCGGGTCGGACAGGGGCGGGGAGCAGTACTTC. Translated, it gives CASSPGSDRGGEQYF.

The rearrangement uses TRBV7-2 and TRBJ2-5; D not resolved. The CDR3 spans 13 residues. Trimming shortened V by 5 bases and J by 2 bases, and 9 bases separated the two germline ends. Germline CDR1 SGHTA, CDR2 FQGNSA. CDR3 sequence: CASSPTLQETQYF. Here the CDR3 DNA reads TGTGCCAGCAGCCCGACTCTGCAAGAGACCCAGTACTTC.

This chain connects TRBV9 to TRBJ2-2; D not certain. With 0 bases removed from V and 0 bases from J, the gap between germline ends came to 6 bases. There are 15 residues in the CDR3. Germline-derived CDR1 and CDR2 are SGDLS and YYNGEE. In DNA form, the CDR3 reads TGTGCCAGCAGCGTAGGTACGGCGAACACCGGGGAGCTGTTTTTT. Protein: CASSVGTANTGELFF.

The rearrangement uses TRBV5-1 and TRBJ2-2; no reliable D call. V dropped 0 bases and J dropped 6 bases, with 9 bases sitting between them. The CDR3 has 14 residues. Germline CDR1 is SGHRS and CDR2 is YFSETQ. The chain's CDR3 is CASSLELISGELFF. In DNA, the CDR3 is TGCGCCAGCAGCTTGGAATTAATTTCCGGGGAGCTGTTTTTT. Together with reference TRBV5-1 and TRBJ2-2, the CDR3 gives the full variable domain: KAGVTQTPRYLIKTRGQQVTLSCSPISGHRSVSWYQQTPGQGLQFLFEYFSETQRNKGNFPGRFSGRQFSNSRSEMNVSTLELGDSALYLCASSLELISGELFFGEGSRLTVL.

The chain couples TRBV19 to TRBJ2-3; 13 bases match TRBD2. This CDR3 region has 15 residues. Germline assignment: CDR1 LNHDA and CDR2 SQIVND (reference sequence). The trim removed 5 bases at V and 2 bases at J, leaving 1 base unmatched. The CDR3 here is CASSGLAGDTDTQYF. The CDR3 DNA is TGTGCCAGTAGTGGACTAGCGGGAGACACAGATACGCAGTATTTT. The full variable domain, its missing parts supplied by reference TRBV19 and TRBJ2-3, is DGGITQSPKYLFRKEGQNVTLSCEQNLNHDAMYWYRQDPGQGLRLIYYSQIVNDFQKGDIAEGYSVSREKKESFPLTVTSAQKNPTAFYLCASSGLAGDTDTQYFGPGTRLTVL.

The chain employs TRBV9 and TRBJ2-1; TRBD2 matches at 9 bases. This CDR3 spans 19 amino acids. The ends lost 0 bases at V and 8 bases at J; junction bases unmatched: 18. Germline CDR1 SGDLS, CDR2 YYNGEE. In DNA, the CDR3 is TGTGCCAGCAGCGTAGTAGGTCTAGCGGGAACTATAAATGGGGATGAGCAGTTCTTC. Amino acid sequence: CASSVVGLAGTINGDEQFF. The entire variable domain, with the rest obtained from reference TRBV9 and TRBJ2-1, is as follows: DSGVTQTPKHLITATGQRVTLRCSPRSGDLSVYWYQQSLDQGLQFLIQYYNGEERAKGNILERFSAQQFPDLHSELNLSSLELGDSALYFCASSVVGLAGTINGDEQFFGPGTRLTVL.

The rearrangement uses TRBV7-2 and TRBJ1-2; the match to TRBD1 covers 7 bases. Germline V gene lookup returns CDR1 SGHTA and CDR2 FQGNSA. J was trimmed by 4 bases and V by 3 bases; bases with no gene match: 5. The CDR3 has 14 residues. CDR3 residues: CASSFGDSTYGYTF. The CDR3 DNA sequence: TGTGCCAGCAGCTTCGGGGACAGTACCTATGGCTACACCTTC.

This chain uses TRBV11-2 with TRBJ1-2; 7 positions agree with TRBD1. There are 14 residues in the CDR3. Per germline, CDR1 SGHAT and CDR2 FQNNGV. Unmatched junction bases numbered 5, after V lost 1 base and J lost 6 bases. In nucleotides, the CDR3 is TGTGCCAGCAGCTTAGGACAGGGTCGACATGGCTACACCTTC. Translated, it gives CASSLGQGRHGYTF.

The chain recombines TRBV9 with TRBJ1-4, with D unresolved. CDR3 length: 13 residues. The V gene lost 2 bases and the J gene lost 7 bases, with 9 bases spanning the gap. Germline assignment: CDR1 SGDLS and CDR2 YYNGEE. The CDR3 loop is CASSVGVTEKLFF. The CDR3 DNA sequence: TGTGCCAGCAGCGTTGGAGTAACTGAAAAACTGTTTTTT.

V is TRBV7-6 and J is TRBJ2-7, with 12 bases lining up with TRBD1. Germline assignment: CDR1 SGHVS and CDR2 FNYEAQ. This CDR3 is built from 14 residues. The J segment lost 6 bases and the V segment lost 5 bases, leaving 5 bases of the junction unmatched. The CDR3 nucleotides read TGTGCCAGCAGCCTGGGGACAGGGGGCATCGAGCAGTACTTC. Amino acids: CASSLGTGGIEQYF.

This clone turned up a few times. The chain joins TRBV18 to TRBJ1-4; 8 nucleotides line up with TRBD1. CDR1 KGHSH and CDR2 LQKENI come from the germline V gene. After removal of 4 bases from V and 8 bases from J, the junction contained 12 bases not matched to a gene. The CDR3 has 16 amino acids. CDR3 nucleotide sequence: TGTGCCAGCTCACGGGACAGGATGCCCCTTGGCGAAAAACTGTTTTTT. It translates to CASSRDRMPLGEKLFF.

This clone was picked up a small number of times. The CDR3 coding sequence is TGTGCCAGCAGTGAATACGGGGGCACTGAAGCTTTCTTT. This encodes CASSEYGGTEAFF. V and J are TRBV6-4 and TRBJ1-1; D is perhaps TRBD1 (5 bases). V dropped 3 bases and J dropped 4 bases, with 9 bases sitting between them. CDR1 is MRHNA and CDR2 is SNTAGT in the germline V gene. This CDR3 contains 13 residues.

This chain joins TRBV28 and TRBJ1-2, with 9 bases identical to TRBD1. The ends lost 6 bases at V and 3 bases at J; junction bases unmatched: 8. CDR1 is MDHEN and CDR2 is SYDVKM in the germline V gene. CDR3 length: 15 amino acids. The CDR3 protein is CASRNHRGQDYGYTF. The DNA for the CDR3 is TGTGCCAGCAGAAATCACAGGGGGCAGGACTATGGCTACACCTTC.

The chain carries TRBV5-6 and TRBJ1-6; no clear D gene. The germline V and J ends were trimmed by 1 base and 6 bases, with 8 bases remaining between them. The CDR3 is 14 amino acids. Germline values: CDR1 SGHDT, CDR2 YYEEEE. The CDR3 sequence: CASSLSGINSPLHF. In DNA form, the CDR3 reads TGTGCCAGCAGCTTGTCGGGGATTAATTCACCCCTCCACTTT.

This clone has only a few counts. The V call is TRBV7-9, the J call TRBJ1-2; D perhaps matches TRBD1 (6 bases). The germline V and J ends were trimmed by 9 bases and 2 bases, with 10 bases remaining between them. Germline V gene sequence: CDR1 SEHNR, CDR2 FQNEAQ (reference sequence). The CDR3 has 12 residues. The CDR3 reads CASTGTNYGYTF. DNA of the CDR3: TGTGCCAGTACAGGGACCAACTATGGCTACACCTTC.

This chain's CDR3 is CASSLTTSGRASDTQYF. In DNA, the CDR3 is TGTGCCAGCAGCTTGACCACTAGCGGGAGGGCCTCGGATACGCAGTATTTT. The chain combines TRBV5-4 with TRBJ2-3, with 13 bases fitting TRBD2. V dropped 1 base and J dropped 6; count of bases not matched to a gene: 8. CDR1 and CDR2 from the germline V gene are SGHNT and YYREEE (reference sequence). This CDR3 spans 17 amino acids.

V usage is TRBV11-2 and J usage is TRBJ2-7, with 10 nucleotides matching TRBD2. Germline values: CDR1 SGHAT, CDR2 FQNNGV. CDR3 size: 18 residues. J gave up 2 bases and V 5 bases, and 15 bases lay outside the gene matches. DNA for the CDR3: TGTGCCAGCAGCCCAGAGGGATTCCTAGCGGGGGAAACCTACGAGCAGTACTTC. Protein product: CASSPEGFLAGETYEQYF.

CDR3 coding DNA: TGTGCCAGCAGCCGAATAGGACTAGCGGGGGGAAATGAGCAGTTCTTC. Protein product: CASSRIGLAGGNEQFF. V and J are TRBV7-2 and TRBJ2-1; 14 bases agree with TRBD2. The germline V gene has CDR1 SGHTA and CDR2 FQGNSA. V lost 5 bases and J lost 7; bases outside the gene matches: 7. The CDR3 loop spans 16 amino acids.

The rearrangement links TRBV9 to TRBJ1-1; 11 positions agree with TRBD1. CDR1 is SGDLS and CDR2 is YYNGEE in the germline V gene. This CDR3 has 13 residues. V gave up 5 bases and J gave up 6 bases; unmatched junction bases: 3. CDR3 in DNA: TGTGCCAGCAGAAAGGGACAGGGGGCTGAAGCTTTCTTT. It specifies CASRKGQGAEAFF.

The J gene is TRBJ2-7, the V gene TRBV11-2; TRBD2 is a possible D gene (5 bases). Germline V gives CDR1 SGHAT, CDR2 FQNNGV. The germline V and J ends were trimmed by 4 bases and 1 base, with 5 bases remaining between them. The CDR3 covers 12 residues. The CDR3 protein is CASSWESYEQYF. CDR3 DNA: TGTGCCAGCAGCTGGGAGTCCTACGAGCAGTACTTC.

The chain recombines TRBV16 with TRBJ2-1; D remains ambiguous. The germline gives CDR1 KGHSY, CDR2 FQNENV. The V and J ends lost 4 bases and 8 bases respectively, with 6 bases between them. The CDR3 contains 11 residues. CDR3 sequence reads: CASSLTHEQFF. For the CDR3, the DNA is TGTGCCAGCAGCCTCACACATGAGCAGTTCTTC.

This chain joins TRBV28 and TRBJ2-7, with TRBD2 matching 12 bases. There are 13 residues in the CDR3. Germline CDR1 is MDHEN and CDR2 is SYDVKM. CDR3 sequence (DNA): TGTGGACCCAGGACTAGCGGGATCTACGAGCAGTACTTC. Translation: CGPRTSGIYEQYF.